Given below is one T cell receptor beta chain in context. The record originates from a study of blood T cell repertoires in COVID-19. The data were produced by immunoSEQ multiplex PCR, yet TCRdb's version contains in-frame clones alone and is incomplete. This table has roughly 300,000 clones, approximately 87% appearing once. Germline CDR1 and CDR2: LNHNV and YYDKDF (reference sequence). V lost 6 bases, J lost 4 bases, and 15 bases lay in between. This CDR3 region has 14 residues. Across 20 to 25 US areas, participants ranged in age from about 18 to 90 years. The TCR sequence derives from a woman younger than 45 who had recovered from COVID-19. The chain couples TRBV15 to TRBJ1-1; D is uncertain. Sequenced input: PBMCs or T cells enriched from blood (not recorded which). This CDR3 is CATSSGSSGTEAFF. The CDR3 region has the DNA TGTGCCACCAGTTCGGGTTCTTCCGGCACTGAAGCTTTCTTT. Full variable domain (outside the CDR3, taken from reference TRBV15 and TRBJ1-1): DAMVIQNPRYQVTQFGKPVTLSCSQTLNHNVMYWYQQKSSQAPKLLFHYYDKDFNNEADTPDNFQSRRPNTSFCFLDIRSPGLGDTAMYLCATSSGSSGTEAFFGQGTRLTVV.